This TCR beta chain stems from a study of blood T cell repertoires in COVID-19. The CDR3 consists of 12 residues. The V end lost 1 base, the J end lost 5 bases, and 6 bases lay between the germline ends. Germline loops: CDR1 LGHDT, CDR2 YNNKEL (reference sequence). TCRdb keeps only in-frame clones here, not all; method: immunoSEQ multiplex PCR. Of approximately 150,000 clones in the sample, around 89% were seen once. The chain combines TRBV3-1 (or the pseudogene TRBV3-2) with TRBJ2-7, with D hard to call. The sequence was collected from a man aged 65 to 85 with active COVID-19. The sample taken for sequencing was peripheral blood. CDR3 residues: CASSQVQNEQYF. The CDR3 DNA sequence: TGTGCCAGCAGCCAAGTCCAGAACGAGCAGTACTTC.